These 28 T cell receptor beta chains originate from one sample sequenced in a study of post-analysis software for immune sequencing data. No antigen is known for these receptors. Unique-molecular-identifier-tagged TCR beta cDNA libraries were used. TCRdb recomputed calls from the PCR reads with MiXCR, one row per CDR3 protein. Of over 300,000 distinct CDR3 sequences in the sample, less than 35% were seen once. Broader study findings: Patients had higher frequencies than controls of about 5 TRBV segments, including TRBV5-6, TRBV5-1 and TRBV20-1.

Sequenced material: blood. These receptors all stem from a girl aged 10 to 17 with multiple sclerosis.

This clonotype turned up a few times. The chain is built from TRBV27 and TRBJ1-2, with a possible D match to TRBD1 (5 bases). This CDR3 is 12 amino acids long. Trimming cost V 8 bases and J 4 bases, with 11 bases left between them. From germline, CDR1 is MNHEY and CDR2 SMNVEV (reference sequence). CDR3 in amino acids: CASGAGFYGYTF. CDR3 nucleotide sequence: TGTGCCAGCGGGGCAGGCTTCTATGGCTACACCTTC.

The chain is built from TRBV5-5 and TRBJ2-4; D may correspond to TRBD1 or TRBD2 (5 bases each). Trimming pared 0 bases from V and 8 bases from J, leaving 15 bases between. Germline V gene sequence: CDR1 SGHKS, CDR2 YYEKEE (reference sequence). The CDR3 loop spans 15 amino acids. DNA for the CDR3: TGTGCCAGCAGCTTGGGAGGGGCGTTATGGGACATTCAGTACTTC. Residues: CASSLGGALWDIQYF.

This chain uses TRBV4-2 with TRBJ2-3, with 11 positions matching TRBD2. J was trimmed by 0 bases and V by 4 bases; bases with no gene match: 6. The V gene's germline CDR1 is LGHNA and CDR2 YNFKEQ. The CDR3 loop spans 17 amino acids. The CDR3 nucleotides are TGTGCCAGCAGCCCCCAGACTAGCGGGGTTAGCACAGATACGCAGTATTTT. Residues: CASSPQTSGVSTDTQYF.

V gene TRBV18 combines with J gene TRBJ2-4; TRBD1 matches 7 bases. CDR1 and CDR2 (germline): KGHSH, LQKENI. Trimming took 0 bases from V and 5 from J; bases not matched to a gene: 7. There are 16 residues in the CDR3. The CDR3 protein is CASSPPGTAPQNIQYF. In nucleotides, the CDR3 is TGTGCCAGCTCACCACCGGGGACAGCCCCCCAAAACATTCAGTACTTC.

The CDR3 DNA follows: TGTGCCAGCAGCCCGACTGGGGCTGGGGATGAGCAGTTCTTC. It codes for CASSPTGAGDEQFF. This chain links TRBV4-2 with TRBJ2-1; perhaps TRBD1 as D (5 bases). Germline V lookup: CDR1 LGHNA, CDR2 YNFKEQ. V dropped 4 bases and J dropped 8 bases, with 15 bases sitting between them. This CDR3 has 14 amino acids.

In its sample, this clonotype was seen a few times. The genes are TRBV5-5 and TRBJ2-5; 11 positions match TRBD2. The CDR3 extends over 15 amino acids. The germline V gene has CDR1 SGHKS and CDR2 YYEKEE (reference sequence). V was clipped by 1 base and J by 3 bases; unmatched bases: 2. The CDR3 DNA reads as TGTGCCAGCAGCTTGTTTAGCGGGGGGGAAGAGACCCAGTACTTC. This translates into CASSLFSGGEETQYF.

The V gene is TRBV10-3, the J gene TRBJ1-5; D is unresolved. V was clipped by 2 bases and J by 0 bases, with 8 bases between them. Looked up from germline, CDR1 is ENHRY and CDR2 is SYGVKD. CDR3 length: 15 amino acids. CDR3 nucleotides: TGTGCCATCAGTGAGGCTGGGGATAGCAATCAGCCCCAGCATTTT. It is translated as CAISEAGDSNQPQHF.

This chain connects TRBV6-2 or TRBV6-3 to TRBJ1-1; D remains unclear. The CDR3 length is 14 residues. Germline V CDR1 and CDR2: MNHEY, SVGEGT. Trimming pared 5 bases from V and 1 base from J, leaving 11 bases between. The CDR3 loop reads CASSPPRRNTEAFF. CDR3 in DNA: TGTGCCAGCAGTCCCCCAAGGCGGAACACTGAAGCTTTCTTT.

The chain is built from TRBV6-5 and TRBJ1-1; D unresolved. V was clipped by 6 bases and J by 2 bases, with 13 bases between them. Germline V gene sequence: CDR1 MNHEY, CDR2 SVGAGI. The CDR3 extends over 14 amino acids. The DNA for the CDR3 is TGTGCCAGCAGGGCCCGACCGACTAACACTGAAGCTTTCTTT. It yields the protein CASRARPTNTEAFF.

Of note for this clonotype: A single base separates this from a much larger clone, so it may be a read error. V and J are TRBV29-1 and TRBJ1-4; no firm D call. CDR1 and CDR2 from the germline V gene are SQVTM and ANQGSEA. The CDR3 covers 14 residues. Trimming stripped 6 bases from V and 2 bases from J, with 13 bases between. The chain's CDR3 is CSVAVGSTNEKLFF. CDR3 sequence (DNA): TGCAGCGTGGCTGTGGGTAGTACTAATGAAAAACTGTTTTTT.

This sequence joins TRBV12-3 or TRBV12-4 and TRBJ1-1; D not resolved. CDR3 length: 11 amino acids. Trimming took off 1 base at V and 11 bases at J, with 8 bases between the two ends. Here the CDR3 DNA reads TGTGCCAGCAGTTTAGGGTACCAGGCTTTCTTT. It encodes CASSLGYQAFF.

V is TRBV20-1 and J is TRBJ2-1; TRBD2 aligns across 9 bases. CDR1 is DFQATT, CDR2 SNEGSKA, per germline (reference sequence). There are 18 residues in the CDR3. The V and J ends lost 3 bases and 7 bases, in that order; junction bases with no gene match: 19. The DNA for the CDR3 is TGCAGTGCTAGTGGGGGGATTCTAGCGGGGAGTGTTTCAAATGAGCAGTTCTTC. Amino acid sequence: CSASGGILAGSVSNEQFF.

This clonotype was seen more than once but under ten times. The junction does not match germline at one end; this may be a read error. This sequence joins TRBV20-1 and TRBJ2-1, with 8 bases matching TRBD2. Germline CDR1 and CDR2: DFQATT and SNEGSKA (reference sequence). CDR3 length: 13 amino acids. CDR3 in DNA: TGCAGTGCTAGGCGGGGGGTTTACAAGGAGCAGTTCTTC. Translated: CSARRGVYKEQFF.

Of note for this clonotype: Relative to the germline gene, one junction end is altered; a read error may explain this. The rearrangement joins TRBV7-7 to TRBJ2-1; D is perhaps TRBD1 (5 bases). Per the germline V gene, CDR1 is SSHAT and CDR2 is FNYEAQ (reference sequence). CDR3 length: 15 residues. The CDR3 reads CASSLGRGLGNEQFF. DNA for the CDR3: TGTGCTAGCAGCTTAGGAAGGGGTTTAGGAAATGAGCAGTTCTTC.

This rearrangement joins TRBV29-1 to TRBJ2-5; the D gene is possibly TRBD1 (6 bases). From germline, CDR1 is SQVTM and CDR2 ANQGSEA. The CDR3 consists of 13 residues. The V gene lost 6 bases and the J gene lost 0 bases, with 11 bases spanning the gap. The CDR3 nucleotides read TGCAGCGTAGGACAGAGCTACCAAGAGACCCAGTACTTC. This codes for CSVGQSYQETQYF.

This chain's CDR3 is CSVLRGGLEAFF. Here the CDR3 DNA reads TGCAGCGTCCTCAGGGGGGGGCTGGAAGCTTTCTTT. The V call is TRBV29-1, the J call TRBJ1-1; 7 nucleotides align to TRBD1. The CDR3 covers 12 residues. The germline V gene has CDR1 SQVTM and CDR2 ANQGSEA. V lost 6 bases, J lost 8 bases, and 9 bases stayed unmatched.

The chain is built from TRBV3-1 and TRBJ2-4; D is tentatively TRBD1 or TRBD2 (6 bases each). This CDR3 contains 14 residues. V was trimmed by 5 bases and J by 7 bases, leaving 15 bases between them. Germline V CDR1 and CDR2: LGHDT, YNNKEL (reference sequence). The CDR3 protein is CASSSEGGLNIQYF. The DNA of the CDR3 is TGTGCCAGCAGCTCAGAGGGGGGCTTGAACATTCAGTACTTC.

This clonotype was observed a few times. This CDR3 reads CASSELWTDNSPLHF. Written as DNA, the CDR3 is TGTGCCAGCAGTGAATTGTGGACGGATAATTCACCCCTCCACTTT. The rearrangement uses TRBV2 and TRBJ1-6; D call uncertain. Germline lookup yields CDR1 SNHLY and CDR2 FYNNEI. The V gene lost 2 bases and the J gene lost 5 bases, with 10 bases spanning the gap. CDR3 length: 15 amino acids. Full variable domain (outside the CDR3, taken from reference TRBV2 and TRBJ1-6): EPEVTQTPSHQVTQMGQEVILRCVPISNHLYFYWYRQILGQKVEFLVSFYNNEISEKSEIFDDQFSVERPDGSNFTLKIRSTKLEDSAMYFCASSELWTDNSPLHFGNGTRLTVT.

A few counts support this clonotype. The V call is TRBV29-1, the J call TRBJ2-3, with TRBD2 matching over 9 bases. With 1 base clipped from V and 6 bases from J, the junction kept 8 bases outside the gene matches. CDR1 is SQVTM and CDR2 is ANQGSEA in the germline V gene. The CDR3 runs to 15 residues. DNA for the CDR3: TGCAGCGTTGAAGGAGGAAAGCGGGGGGTGGATACGCAGTATTTT. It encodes CSVEGGKRGVDTQYF.

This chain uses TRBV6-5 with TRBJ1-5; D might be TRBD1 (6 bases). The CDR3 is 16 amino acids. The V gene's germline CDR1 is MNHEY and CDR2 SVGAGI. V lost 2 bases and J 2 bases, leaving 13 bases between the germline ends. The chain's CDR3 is CASSYGGRGGNQPQHF. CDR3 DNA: TGTGCCAGCAGTTACGGGGGAAGGGGGGGCAATCAGCCCCAGCATTTT.

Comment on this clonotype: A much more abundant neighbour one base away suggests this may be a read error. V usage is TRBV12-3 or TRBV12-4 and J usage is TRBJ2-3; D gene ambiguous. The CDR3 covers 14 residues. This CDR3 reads CASSLALGTDAQYF. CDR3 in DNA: TGTGCCAGCAGTTTAGCGCTAGGCACAGATGCGCAGTATTTT.

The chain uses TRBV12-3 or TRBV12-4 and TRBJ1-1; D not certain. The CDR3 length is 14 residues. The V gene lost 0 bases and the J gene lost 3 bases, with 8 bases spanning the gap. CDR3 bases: TGTGCCAGCAGTTTAGCCTGGGCGGACACTGAAGCTTTCTTT. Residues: CASSLAWADTEAFF.

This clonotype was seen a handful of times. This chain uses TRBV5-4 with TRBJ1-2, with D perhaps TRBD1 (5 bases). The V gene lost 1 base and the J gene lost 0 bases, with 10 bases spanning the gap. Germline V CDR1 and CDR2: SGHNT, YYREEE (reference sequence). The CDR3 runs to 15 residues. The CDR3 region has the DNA TGTGCCAGCAGCTTGACAGGAACGTCTAACTATGGCTACACCTTC. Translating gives CASSLTGTSNYGYTF.

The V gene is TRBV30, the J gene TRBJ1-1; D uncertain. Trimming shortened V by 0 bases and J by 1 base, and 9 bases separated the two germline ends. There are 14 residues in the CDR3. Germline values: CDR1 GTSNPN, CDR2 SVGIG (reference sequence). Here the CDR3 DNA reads TGTGCCTGGAGTGTATTGACCCAGAACACTGAAGCTTTCTTT. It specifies CAWSVLTQNTEAFF.

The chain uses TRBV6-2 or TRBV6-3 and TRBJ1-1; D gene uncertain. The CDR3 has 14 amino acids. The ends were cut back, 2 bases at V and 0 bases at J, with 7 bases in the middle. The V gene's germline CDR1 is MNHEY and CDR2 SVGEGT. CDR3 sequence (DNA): TGTGCCAGCAGTTACAGGTACTTGAACACTGAAGCTTTCTTT. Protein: CASSYRYLNTEAFF.

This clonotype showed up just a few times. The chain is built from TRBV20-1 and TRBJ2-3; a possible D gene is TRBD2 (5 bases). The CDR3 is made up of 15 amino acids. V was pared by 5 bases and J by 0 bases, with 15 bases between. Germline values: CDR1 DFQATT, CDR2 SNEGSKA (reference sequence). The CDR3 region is CSAEDQRDSTDTQYF. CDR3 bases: TGCAGTGCTGAAGACCAGAGGGATAGCACAGATACGCAGTATTTT.

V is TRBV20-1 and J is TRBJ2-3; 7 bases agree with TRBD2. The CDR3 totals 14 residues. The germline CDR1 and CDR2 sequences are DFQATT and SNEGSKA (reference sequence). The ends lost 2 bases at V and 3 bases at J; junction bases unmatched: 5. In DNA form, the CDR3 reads TGCAGTGCTAGACCGCGGGGGAGGACAGATACGCAGTATTTT. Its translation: CSARPRGRTDTQYF.

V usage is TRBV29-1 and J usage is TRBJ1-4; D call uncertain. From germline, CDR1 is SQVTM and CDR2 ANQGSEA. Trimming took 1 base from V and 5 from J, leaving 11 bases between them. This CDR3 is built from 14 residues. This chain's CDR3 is CSVEVYDRNEKLFF. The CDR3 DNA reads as TGCAGCGTTGAAGTCTATGATCGAAATGAAAAACTGTTTTTT.